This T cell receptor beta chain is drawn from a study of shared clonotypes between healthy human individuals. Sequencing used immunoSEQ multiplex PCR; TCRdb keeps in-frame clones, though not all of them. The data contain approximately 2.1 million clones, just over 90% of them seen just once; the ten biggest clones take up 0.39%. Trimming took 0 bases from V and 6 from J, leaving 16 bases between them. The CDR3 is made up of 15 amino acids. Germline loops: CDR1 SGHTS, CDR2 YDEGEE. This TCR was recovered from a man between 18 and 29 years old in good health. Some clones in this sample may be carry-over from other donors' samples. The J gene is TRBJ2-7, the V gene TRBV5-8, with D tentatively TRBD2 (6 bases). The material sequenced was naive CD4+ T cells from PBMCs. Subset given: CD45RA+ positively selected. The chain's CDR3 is CASSLDTSRLSEQYF. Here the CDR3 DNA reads TGTGCCAGCAGCTTGGACACTAGCCGCCTCTCCGAGCAGTACTTC.